The entry below describes one T cell receptor (beta chain). Its antigen is currently unknown. The split of CD4+ cells yielded CD45RA+ naive and CD45RA-negative memory subsets. The data stem from a study of shared clonotypes between healthy human individuals. Study details: There were three CD4 naive, three CD4 memory, two CD8 naive and one CD8 memory plates per donor.

Authors' processing steps: Quality scores were absent from the junction-only immunoSEQ sequences, so filtering differed. Sequencing used immunoSEQ multiplex PCR; TCRdb keeps in-frame clones, though not all of them. V and J calls and clone size follow that table, whereas D and trimming were derived from the DNA. The data show 2,500,000 or so clones, approximately 94% seen once. The study, taken as a whole, reports: Memory subsets generally showed lower estimated richness than naive subsets.

The germline CDR1 and CDR2 sequences are MNHEY and SVGAGI. The J segment lost 7 bases and the V segment lost 2 bases, leaving 6 bases of the junction unmatched. The CDR3 covers 15 residues. The receptor's source is a man aged 18 to 30 in good health. The sample consisted of naive CD4+ T cells sorted from blood. Subset here: CD45RA+ positively selected. The V call is TRBV6-5, the J call TRBJ2-2, with 8 nucleotides matching TRBD1. Written as DNA, the CDR3 is TGTGCCAGCAGTTACGCTCAGGGGGCGGTCGGGGAGCTGTTTTTT. It codes for CASSYAQGAVGELFF.